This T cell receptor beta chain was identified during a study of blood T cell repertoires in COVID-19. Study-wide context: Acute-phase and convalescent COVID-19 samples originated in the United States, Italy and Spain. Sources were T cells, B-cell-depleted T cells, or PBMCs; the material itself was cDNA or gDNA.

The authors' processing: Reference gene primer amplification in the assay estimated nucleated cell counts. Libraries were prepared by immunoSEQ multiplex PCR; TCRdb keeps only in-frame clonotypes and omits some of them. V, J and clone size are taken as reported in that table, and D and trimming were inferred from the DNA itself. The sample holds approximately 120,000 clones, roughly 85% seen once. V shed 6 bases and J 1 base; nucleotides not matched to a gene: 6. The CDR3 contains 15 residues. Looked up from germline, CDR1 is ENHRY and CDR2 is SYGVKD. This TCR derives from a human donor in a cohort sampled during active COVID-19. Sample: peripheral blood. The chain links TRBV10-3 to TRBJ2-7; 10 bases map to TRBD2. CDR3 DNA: TGTGCCATCAGCCTAGCGGGAGAGGGATCCTACGAGCAGTACGTC. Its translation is CAISLAGEGSYEQYV.